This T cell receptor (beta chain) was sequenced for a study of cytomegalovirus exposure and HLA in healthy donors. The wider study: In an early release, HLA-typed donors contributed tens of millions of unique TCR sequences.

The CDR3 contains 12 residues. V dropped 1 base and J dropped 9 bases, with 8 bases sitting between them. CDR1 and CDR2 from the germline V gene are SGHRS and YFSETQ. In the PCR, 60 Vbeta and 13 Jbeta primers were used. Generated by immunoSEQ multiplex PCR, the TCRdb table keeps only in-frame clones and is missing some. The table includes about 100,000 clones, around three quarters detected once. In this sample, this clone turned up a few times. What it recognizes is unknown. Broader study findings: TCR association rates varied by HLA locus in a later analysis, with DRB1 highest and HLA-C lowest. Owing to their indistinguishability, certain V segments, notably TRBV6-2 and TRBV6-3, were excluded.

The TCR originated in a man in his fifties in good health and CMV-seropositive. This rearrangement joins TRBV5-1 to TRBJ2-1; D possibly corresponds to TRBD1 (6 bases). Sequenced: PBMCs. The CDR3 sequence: CASSLNRAEQFF. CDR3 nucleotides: TGCGCCAGCAGCTTGAACAGGGCTGAGCAGTTCTTC.